Reported below is one T cell receptor (beta chain). They ran version v3.0 of the immunoSEQ assay at survey level. Profiled with immunoSEQ multiplex PCR; TCRdb holds only in-frame clones, not every one. Of some 13,000 clones in the sample, about 78% are singletons; the top ten hold about 13%. The data originate from a study of long-term antiretroviral therapy in people with HIV. The germline CDR1 and CDR2 sequences are SNHLY and FYNNEI. The CDR3 loop spans 17 amino acids. V was clipped by 0 bases and J by 8 bases, with 19 bases between them. For each donor, at least one pre-ART and at least two post-ART PBMC samples were available.

The chain is built from TRBV2 and TRBJ2-2, with D unresolved. This TCR was sampled from a woman aged 18-30 years with HIV. The sample was unsorted PBMCs, taken 1.3 years after starting antiretroviral therapy. Here the CDR3 DNA reads TGTGCCAGCAGTGAAGCGCTTAGGTCTTTGGCTGCGGGGGAGCTGTTTTTT. It is translated as CASSEALRSLAAGELFF.